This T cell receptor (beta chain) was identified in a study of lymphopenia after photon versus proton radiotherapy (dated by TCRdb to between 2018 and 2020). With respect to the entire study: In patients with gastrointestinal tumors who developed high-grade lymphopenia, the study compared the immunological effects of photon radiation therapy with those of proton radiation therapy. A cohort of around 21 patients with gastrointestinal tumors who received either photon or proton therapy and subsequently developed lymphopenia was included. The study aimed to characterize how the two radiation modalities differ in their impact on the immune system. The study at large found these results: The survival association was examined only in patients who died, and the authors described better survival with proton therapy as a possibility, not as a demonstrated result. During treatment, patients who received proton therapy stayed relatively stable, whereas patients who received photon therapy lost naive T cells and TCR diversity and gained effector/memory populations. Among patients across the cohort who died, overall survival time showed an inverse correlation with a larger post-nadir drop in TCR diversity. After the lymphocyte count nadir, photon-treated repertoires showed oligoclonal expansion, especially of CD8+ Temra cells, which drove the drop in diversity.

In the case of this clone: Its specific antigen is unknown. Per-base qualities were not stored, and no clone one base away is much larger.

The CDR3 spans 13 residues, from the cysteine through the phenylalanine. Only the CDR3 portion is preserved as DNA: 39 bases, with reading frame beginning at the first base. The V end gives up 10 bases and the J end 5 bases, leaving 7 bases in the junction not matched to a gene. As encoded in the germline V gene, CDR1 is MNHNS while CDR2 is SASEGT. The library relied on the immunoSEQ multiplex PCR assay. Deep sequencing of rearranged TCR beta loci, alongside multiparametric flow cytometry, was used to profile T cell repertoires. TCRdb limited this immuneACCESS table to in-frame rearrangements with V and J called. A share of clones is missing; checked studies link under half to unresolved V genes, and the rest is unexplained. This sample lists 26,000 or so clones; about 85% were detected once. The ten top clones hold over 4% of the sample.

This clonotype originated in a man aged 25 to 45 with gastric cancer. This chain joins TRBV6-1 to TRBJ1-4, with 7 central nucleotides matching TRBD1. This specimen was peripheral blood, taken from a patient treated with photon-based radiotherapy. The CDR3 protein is CATMGQINEKLFF. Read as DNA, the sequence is TGTGCCACCATGGGACAGATAAATGAAAAACTGTTTTTT.